What follows are 11 T cell receptor beta chains derived from one specimen sequenced in a study of shared T cell receptors in the human thymus. Profiled with immunoSEQ multiplex PCR; TCRdb holds only in-frame clones, not every one. The sample has 720,000 or so clones; approximately 85% are singletons. These same records also appear under a second study, on human thymus T cells.

Sequences were obtained from thymocytes. The receptor set was obtained from a girl under three years old with a congenital heart defect.

The J gene is TRBJ2-7, the V gene TRBV10-3, with 7 bases aligning to TRBD2. V was pared by 4 bases and J by 0 bases, with 15 bases of the junction left unmatched. Germline CDR1 is ENHRY and CDR2 is SYGVKD. There are 18 residues in the CDR3. CDR3 residues: CAISVGSPSGGVSYEQYF. CDR3 coding DNA: TGTGCCATCAGTGTAGGGTCCCCTAGCGGCGGGGTCTCCTACGAGCAGTACTTC.

This rearrangement joins TRBV5-1 to TRBJ2-1, with a tentative D call TRBD2 (6 bases). The V and J ends lost 7 bases and 5 bases respectively, with 22 bases between them. The CDR3 has 16 amino acids. Germline V gene lookup returns CDR1 SGHRS and CDR2 YFSETQ. The CDR3 reads CASSLPGLEFDNEQFF. The CDR3 DNA follows: TGCGCCAGCTCTTTACCGGGACTTGAATTTGACAATGAGCAGTTCTTC.

The chain links TRBV10-2 to TRBJ1-1, with 9 nucleotides matching TRBD1. CDR3 length: 13 residues. Germline lookup yields CDR1 WSHSY and CDR2 SAAADI. After removal of 8 bases from V and 7 bases from J, the junction contained 8 bases not matched to a gene. The CDR3 is CASGQGQRGEAFF. CDR3 nucleotide sequence: TGCGCCAGCGGACAGGGGCAAAGGGGTGAAGCTTTCTTT.

The CDR3 DNA sequence: TGTGCCAGCAGCTCAGAAGGCCGCGGTCGCGGGACAGAGCTTTCCTACGAGCAGTACTTC. Translation gives CASSSEGRGRGTELSYEQYF. V usage is TRBV11-2 and J usage is TRBJ2-7, with D perhaps TRBD1 (7 bases). Germline V gives CDR1 SGHAT, CDR2 FQNNGV. Deletions cut 4 bases from V and 1 base from J, with 29 bases between. The CDR3 has 20 amino acids.

This clone was picked up one time. The chain uses TRBV19 and TRBJ2-3, with TRBD1 matching over 12 bases. V was pared by 1 base and J by 5 bases, with 7 bases of the junction left unmatched. Germline V gene sequence: CDR1 LNHDA, CDR2 SQIVND (reference sequence). The CDR3 runs 17 residues. CDR3 sequence: CASSIARDRGREDTQYF. The CDR3 region has the DNA TGTGCCAGTAGTATAGCCCGGGACAGGGGGCGCGAAGATACGCAGTATTTT.

In this sample, this clone turned up once. The chain employs TRBV6-6 and TRBJ1-4; D gene unclear. From germline, CDR1 is MNHNY and CDR2 SVGAGI (reference sequence). The ends were cut back, 6 bases at V and 7 bases at J, with 15 bases in the middle. The CDR3 is made up of 14 amino acids. The chain's CDR3 is CASSYGREREKLFF. DNA for the CDR3: TGTGCCAGCAGCTACGGACGGGAGCGTGAAAAACTGTTTTTT.

This clone came up once. The V and J genes are TRBV7-8 and TRBJ2-7; no clear D gene. The CDR3 covers 16 residues. Germline loops: CDR1 SGHVS, CDR2 FQNEAQ. Trimming shortened V by 0 bases and J by 0 bases, and 12 bases separated the two germline ends. The CDR3 DNA is TGTGCCAGCAGCTTAGCGGGCAAGATGAGCTCCTACGAGCAGTACTTC. It translates to CASSLAGKMSSYEQYF.

This clone is a singleton in its sample. The V and J genes are TRBV9 and TRBJ1-1; 7 nucleotides line up with TRBD1. V shed 4 bases and J 8 bases; nucleotides not matched to a gene: 14. Germline CDR1 SGDLS, CDR2 YYNGEE. The CDR3 contains 15 residues. CDR3 region: CASSPYRGCHPEAFF. The CDR3 nucleotides read TGTGCCAGCAGCCCCTACAGGGGCTGCCACCCCGAAGCTTTCTTT.

This clone was recorded once. DNA for the CDR3: TGTGCCAGCAGCTTCAAGCCGTCGGGGGGTGCGAGTACTGAAGCTTTCTTT. Encoded protein: CASSFKPSGGASTEAFF. The J gene is TRBJ1-1, the V gene TRBV7-9, with D tentatively TRBD1 (5 bases). Germline lookup yields CDR1 SEHNR and CDR2 FQNEAQ (reference sequence). The CDR3 sequence is 17 residues long. Trimming took off 3 bases at V and 5 bases at J, with 22 bases between the two ends.

V is TRBV19 and J is TRBJ2-3; TRBD2 aligns across 9 bases. The V gene's germline CDR1 is LNHDA and CDR2 SQIVND (reference sequence). V was pared by 3 bases and J by 6 bases, with 7 bases of the junction left unmatched. CDR3 size: 15 residues. CDR3 sequence: CASSISGGPGDTQYF. CDR3 in DNA: TGTGCCAGTAGTATCAGCGGGGGGCCGGGGGATACGCAGTATTTT.

The V call is TRBV10-2, the J call TRBJ1-5; 9 nucleotides align to TRBD1. CDR1 WSHSY and CDR2 SAAADI come from the germline V gene. The CDR3 is 15 residues long. J gave up 5 bases and V 6 bases, and 8 bases lay outside the gene matches. The DNA of the CDR3 is TGCGCCAGCAGCTCCGGACAGGGGCTATATCAGCCCCAGCATTTT. It codes for CASSSGQGLYQPQHF.